This T cell receptor (beta chain) originates from a study of T cell clonotyping in hematopoietic cell transplantation. The study, taken as a whole, reports: Broader posttransplant TCR repertoire diversity was predicted by graft donor and pretransplant recipient Inverse Simpson Index values. Cells were unsorted, so CD4 and CD8 contributions were not separated. After transplant, recipient diversity fell while pathologically expanded clonotypes grew through day 180. At the given depth, recipient repertoires were over 95% de novo clonotypes.

The protocol was immunoSEQ multiplex PCR, while the TCRdb copy is restricted to in-frame clones and leaves out a portion. The sample has roughly 40,000 clones, 94% seen once. Germline CDR1 and CDR2: SGHVS and FNYEAQ. The V and J ends lost 0 bases and 2 bases respectively, with 4 bases between them. The CDR3 consists of 14 residues. For this clone: Antigen specificity is unknown.

The receptor comes from a woman in her forties or fifties in good health. Some clones in this sample may be carry-over from other donors' samples. Sequenced: peripheral blood mononuclear cells. This chain joins TRBV7-6 and TRBJ2-2; D ambiguous. This chain's CDR3 is CASSLAVNTGELFF. As DNA, the CDR3 is TGTGCCAGCAGCTTAGCCGTAAACACCGGGGAGCTGTTTTTT.